These T cell receptor beta chains were read from a single sample in a study of neoadjuvant anti-PD-1 for oral cavity cancer. Assay used: immunoSEQ multiplex PCR; TCRdb lists only in-frame clones, some missing. The sample lists roughly 15,000 clones, about four fifths occurring once. The source was PBMCs, collected after nivolumab (anti-PD-1) treatment. The receptors originated from a person aged 35-79 years with oral cavity squamous cell carcinoma. Each CDR3 is given with its conserved first and last residue. The order of the fields is J gene, clone size, D gene, V gene, CDR3 protein, CDR3 DNA. D genes are given only for firm matches. For some rows the clone size is stated as once, few or many, or as a class when expanded; others skip it.

j_gene: TRBJ2-7
abundance: once
d_gene: -
v_gene: TRBV5-6
CDR3aa: CASSLEAYEQYF
CDR3nt: TGTGCCAGCAGTCTAGAGGCTTACGAGCAGTACTTC

j_gene: TRBJ2-3
abundance: -
d_gene: -
v_gene: TRBV2
CDR3aa: CATRVTDITDTQYF
CDR3nt: TGTGCCACTCGAGTCACAGATATCACAGATACGCAGTATTTT

j_gene: TRBJ1-1
abundance: -
d_gene: -
v_gene: TRBV11-3
CDR3aa: CASSLEKTGFEAFF
CDR3nt: TGTGCCAGCAGCTTAGAGAAGACGGGGTTTGAAGCTTTCTTT

j_gene: TRBJ2-3
abundance: -
d_gene: TRBD2
v_gene: TRBV6-4
CDR3aa: CASSDGREATDTQYF
CDR3nt: TGTGCCAGCAGTGACGGGCGGGAGGCCACAGATACGCAGTATTTT

j_gene: TRBJ2-3
abundance: -
d_gene: -
v_gene: TRBV5-1
CDR3aa: CASSEERYTDTQYF
CDR3nt: TGCGCCAGCAGCGAGGAAAGATACACAGATACGCAGTATTTT

j_gene: TRBJ2-3
abundance: -
d_gene: -
v_gene: TRBV9
CDR3aa: CASSVGSQPTDTQYF
CDR3nt: TGTGCCAGCAGCGTAGGAAGCCAACCCACAGATACGCAGTATTTT

j_gene: TRBJ2-2
abundance: -
d_gene: -
v_gene: TRBV9
CDR3aa: CASSVGRFNTGELFF
CDR3nt: TGTGCCAGCAGCGTAGGACGATTCAACACCGGGGAGCTGTTTTTT

j_gene: TRBJ1-4
abundance: -
d_gene: -
v_gene: TRBV6-5
CDR3aa: CASSRDREKLFF
CDR3nt: TGTGCCAGCAGCAGGGACCGAGAAAAACTGTTTTTT

j_gene: TRBJ2-7
abundance: -
d_gene: -
v_gene: TRBV11-3
CDR3aa: CASTLGRTLRDYEQYF
CDR3nt: TGTGCCAGCACCCTCGGGCGGACTCTCCGTGACTACGAGCAGTACTTC

j_gene: TRBJ2-7
abundance: -
d_gene: TRBD2
v_gene: TRBV6-1
CDR3aa: CASSSGTRDYEQYF
CDR3nt: TGTGCCAGCAGCTCCGGGACTAGAGACTACGAGCAGTACTTC

j_gene: TRBJ2-3
abundance: -
d_gene: TRBD2
v_gene: TRBV6-5
CDR3aa: CASSYGLAGPDTQYF
CDR3nt: TGTGCCAGCAGTTACGGCCTAGCGGGGCCAGATACGCAGTATTTT

j_gene: TRBJ1-1
abundance: -
d_gene: -
v_gene: TRBV10-1
CDR3aa: CASRPPHREAFF
CDR3nt: TGCGCCAGCAGACCCCCACACAGGGAAGCTTTCTTT

j_gene: TRBJ2-7
abundance: -
d_gene: -
v_gene: TRBV10-1
CDR3aa: CASIGAPGNYEQYF
CDR3nt: TGCGCCAGCATCGGGGCTCCAGGGAATTACGAGCAGTACTTC

j_gene: TRBJ2-1
abundance: -
d_gene: TRBD2
v_gene: TRBV10-3
CDR3aa: CAISEGLADYNEQFF
CDR3nt: TGTGCCATCAGTGAAGGTCTAGCGGACTACAATGAGCAGTTCTTC

j_gene: TRBJ1-5
abundance: few
d_gene: -
v_gene: TRBV29-1
CDR3aa: CSVEGGEDQPQHF
CDR3nt: TGCAGCGTTGAAGGAGGGGAAGATCAGCCCCAGCATTTT

j_gene: TRBJ2-2
abundance: -
d_gene: -
v_gene: TRBV30
CDR3aa: CAWSRGTGELFF
CDR3nt: TGTGCCTGGAGTAGGGGCACCGGGGAGCTGTTTTTT

j_gene: TRBJ2-2
abundance: few
d_gene: TRBD2
v_gene: TRBV10-2
CDR3aa: CASRPGLATGELFF
CDR3nt: TGCGCCAGCAGGCCGGGACTAGCCACCGGGGAGCTGTTTTTT

j_gene: TRBJ1-2
abundance: -
d_gene: -
v_gene: TRBV6-5
CDR3aa: CASSYSRDNYGYTF
CDR3nt: TGTGCCAGCAGTTACTCCCGGGACAACTATGGCTACACCTTC

j_gene: TRBJ1-1
abundance: -
d_gene: -
v_gene: TRBV19
CDR3aa: CASSTQQGGGTEAFF
CDR3nt: TGTGCCAGTAGTACCCAACAGGGCGGGGGCACTGAAGCTTTCTTT

j_gene: TRBJ2-5
abundance: -
d_gene: -
v_gene: TRBV7-6
CDR3aa: CASSLAEETQYF
CDR3nt: TGTGCCAGCAGCTTAGCTGAGGAGACCCAGTACTTC

j_gene: TRBJ1-5
abundance: -
d_gene: -
v_gene: TRBV4-1
CDR3aa: CASSQDWTGASPPQHF
CDR3nt: TGCGCCAGCAGCCAAGACTGGACGGGGGCGAGTCCGCCCCAGCATTTT

j_gene: TRBJ2-4
abundance: -
d_gene: TRBD2
v_gene: TRBV5-4
CDR3aa: CASSLGGFSGSKNIQYF
CDR3nt: TGTGCCAGCAGCTTGGGGGGATTTAGCGGGAGTAAGAACATTCAGTACTTC

j_gene: TRBJ1-3
abundance: -
d_gene: -
v_gene: TRBV10-3
CDR3aa: CAIRPATGSPRNTIYF
CDR3nt: TGTGCCATCAGGCCAGCGACAGGTTCCCCGAGAAACACCATATATTTT

j_gene: TRBJ2-7
abundance: -
d_gene: -
v_gene: TRBV5-6
CDR3aa: CASSLATGAYEQYF
CDR3nt: TGTGCCAGCAGCTTGGCAACAGGCGCCTACGAGCAGTACTTC

j_gene: TRBJ2-7
abundance: -
d_gene: TRBD2
v_gene: TRBV28
CDR3aa: CASTGDYAGPSSYEQYF
CDR3nt: TGTGCCAGCACCGGGGACTATGCCGGGCCGTCGTCCTACGAGCAGTACTTC

j_gene: TRBJ2-2
abundance: -
d_gene: TRBD1
v_gene: TRBV7-9
CDR3aa: CASSLTGGSGELFF
CDR3nt: TGTGCCAGCAGTCTGACAGGGGGCTCCGGGGAGCTGTTTTTT

j_gene: TRBJ1-2
abundance: -
d_gene: -
v_gene: TRBV10-3
CDR3aa: CAISESGNAESGYTF
CDR3nt: TGTGCCATCAGTGAGTCCGGGAATGCCGAATCTGGCTACACCTTC

j_gene: TRBJ2-2
abundance: -
d_gene: -
v_gene: TRBV5-8
CDR3aa: CASSLVRASTGELFF
CDR3nt: TGTGCCAGCAGCTTGGTAAGGGCGAGCACCGGGGAGCTGTTTTTT

j_gene: TRBJ2-6
abundance: once
d_gene: TRBD1
v_gene: TRBV19
CDR3aa: CASRQTGQTSGANVLTF
CDR3nt: TGTGCCAGTAGGCAAACGGGACAGACCTCTGGGGCCAACGTCCTGACTTTC

j_gene: TRBJ1-4
abundance: few
d_gene: TRBD1
v_gene: TRBV4-1
CDR3aa: CASSPGQGKATNEKLFF
CDR3nt: TGCGCCAGCAGCCCCGGACAGGGAAAGGCAACTAATGAAAAACTGTTTTTT

j_gene: TRBJ2-7
abundance: -
d_gene: -
v_gene: TRBV2
CDR3aa: CASSAGVSSQYF
CDR3nt: TGTGCCAGCAGCGCCGGAGTTAGCTCGCAGTACTTC

j_gene: TRBJ1-5
abundance: -
d_gene: TRBD1
v_gene: TRBV10-3
CDR3aa: CAISSARQGSNQPQHF
CDR3nt: TGTGCCATCAGTTCGGCCCGACAGGGGAGCAATCAGCCCCAGCATTTT

j_gene: TRBJ2-7
abundance: -
d_gene: -
v_gene: TRBV9
CDR3aa: CASSVRGGPYEQYF
CDR3nt: TGTGCCAGCAGCGTAAGAGGCGGCCCCTACGAGCAGTACTTC

j_gene: TRBJ2-7
abundance: -
d_gene: -
v_gene: TRBV29-1
CDR3aa: CSVESGSYEQYF
CDR3nt: TGCAGCGTTGAAAGTGGATCTTACGAGCAGTACTTC

j_gene: TRBJ1-1
abundance: few
d_gene: -
v_gene: TRBV27
CDR3aa: CASSLLGDEAFF
CDR3nt: TGTGCCAGCAGTTTATTAGGGGATGAAGCTTTCTTT

j_gene: TRBJ2-1
abundance: -
d_gene: TRBD1
v_gene: TRBV28
CDR3aa: CASSEGTGGFDNEQFF
CDR3nt: TGTGCCAGCAGTGAAGGGACAGGGGGCTTCGACAATGAGCAGTTCTTC

j_gene: TRBJ1-1
abundance: -
d_gene: -
v_gene: TRBV10-3
CDR3aa: CAISEGQQNTEAFF
CDR3nt: TGTGCCATCAGTGAGGGACAGCAGAACACTGAAGCTTTCTTT

j_gene: TRBJ1-5
abundance: few
d_gene: -
v_gene: TRBV30
CDR3aa: CAWGYGAHQPQHF
CDR3nt: TGTGCCTGGGGGTACGGGGCCCATCAGCCCCAGCATTTT

j_gene: TRBJ1-4
abundance: once
d_gene: -
v_gene: TRBV30
CDR3aa: CAWSSGVTNEKLFF
CDR3nt: TGTGCCTGGAGTTCAGGGGTAACTAATGAAAAACTGTTTTTT

j_gene: TRBJ2-1
abundance: -
d_gene: TRBD2
v_gene: TRBV6-1
CDR3aa: CASSWEGGAYNEQFF
CDR3nt: TGTGCCAGCAGTTGGGAGGGTGGGGCCTACAATGAGCAGTTCTTC

j_gene: TRBJ1-1
abundance: -
d_gene: -
v_gene: TRBV19
CDR3aa: CASQGNMNTEAFF
CDR3nt: TGTGCATCCCAGGGAAATATGAACACTGAAGCTTTCTTT

j_gene: TRBJ2-7
abundance: once
d_gene: TRBD1
v_gene: TRBV9
CDR3aa: CASSPGTASVGGLF
CDR3nt: TGTGCCAGCAGCCCCGGGACAGCCTCAGTAGGTGGTCTCTTC

j_gene: TRBJ1-1
abundance: -
d_gene: TRBD1
v_gene: TRBV6-1
CDR3aa: CASRGQGDTEAFF
CDR3nt: TGTGCCAGCAGAGGACAGGGGGACACTGAAGCTTTCTTT

j_gene: TRBJ2-2
abundance: once
d_gene: -
v_gene: TRBV30
CDR3aa: CAWSHGQRNTGELFF
CDR3nt: TGTGCCTGGAGCCATGGACAGCGCAACACCGGGGAGCTGTTTTTT

j_gene: TRBJ2-7
abundance: -
d_gene: -
v_gene: TRBV29-1
CDR3aa: CSVEDRANEQYF
CDR3nt: TGCAGCGTTGAGGATAGAGCTAACGAGCAGTACTTC

j_gene: TRBJ2-7
abundance: -
d_gene: -
v_gene: TRBV5-5
CDR3aa: CASSFSGAGEQYF
CDR3nt: TGTGCCAGCAGCTTCTCAGGGGCGGGCGAGCAGTACTTC

j_gene: TRBJ2-3
abundance: -
d_gene: TRBD2
v_gene: TRBV7-6
CDR3aa: CASSPLAMVSTDTQYF
CDR3nt: TGTGCCAGCAGCCCACTAGCGATGGTCTCGACAGATACGCAGTATTTT

j_gene: TRBJ2-7
abundance: -
d_gene: -
v_gene: TRBV11-2
CDR3aa: CASSLLYEQYF
CDR3nt: TGTGCCAGCAGCTTACTCTACGAGCAGTACTTC

j_gene: TRBJ2-7
abundance: -
d_gene: -
v_gene: TRBV6-5
CDR3aa: CASSYSTLTTGLEQYF
CDR3nt: TGTGCCAGCAGTTACTCGACATTAACAACAGGGTTGGAGCAGTACTTC

j_gene: TRBJ1-1
abundance: -
d_gene: -
v_gene: TRBV6-5
CDR3aa: CASNTVRDTEAFF
CDR3nt: TGTGCCAGCAATACAGTAAGGGACACTGAAGCTTTCTTT

j_gene: TRBJ2-7
abundance: -
d_gene: TRBD2
v_gene: TRBV4-1
CDR3aa: CASSQAGLAGFYEQYF
CDR3nt: TGCGCCAGCAGCCAAGCAGGACTAGCGGGGTTCTACGAGCAGTACTTC

j_gene: TRBJ1-1
abundance: -
d_gene: -
v_gene: TRBV9
CDR3aa: CASSVEVDNTEAFF
CDR3nt: TGTGCCAGCAGCGTAGAGGTTGATAACACTGAAGCTTTCTTT

j_gene: TRBJ1-2
abundance: -
d_gene: TRBD1
v_gene: TRBV5-1
CDR3aa: CASSGGGTASNYGYTF
CDR3nt: TGCGCCAGCAGCGGTGGCGGGACAGCTTCTAACTATGGCTACACCTTC

j_gene: TRBJ2-7
abundance: few
d_gene: -
v_gene: TRBV4-2
CDR3aa: CASSQHLALTYEQYF
CDR3nt: TGTGCCAGCAGCCAACACCTAGCGCTAACCTACGAGCAGTACTTC

j_gene: TRBJ1-1
abundance: -
d_gene: TRBD1
v_gene: TRBV2
CDR3aa: CASRLDRGPNTEAFF
CDR3nt: TGTGCCAGCAGATTGGACAGGGGACCGAACACTGAAGCTTTCTTT

j_gene: TRBJ2-2
abundance: -
d_gene: -
v_gene: TRBV6-1
CDR3aa: CASSEGLGVPGELFF
CDR3nt: TGTGCCAGCAGTGAAGGTCTAGGAGTCCCCGGGGAGCTGTTTTTT

j_gene: TRBJ2-3
abundance: -
d_gene: TRBD2
v_gene: TRBV6-1
CDR3aa: CASSGSTSDSSTDTQYF
CDR3nt: TGTGCCAGCAGTGGCTCGACTAGCGATTCTAGCACAGATACGCAGTATTTT

j_gene: TRBJ2-7
abundance: -
d_gene: -
v_gene: TRBV9
CDR3aa: CASSVGWSSSYEQYF
CDR3nt: TGTGCCAGCAGCGTAGGGTGGTCAAGCTCCTACGAGCAGTACTTC

j_gene: TRBJ1-1
abundance: once
d_gene: -
v_gene: TRBV9
CDR3aa: CASSPHAGVATFF
CDR3nt: TGTGCCAGCAGCCCCCATGCTGGAGTTGCGACTTTCTTT